The T cell receptor (beta chain) described here comes from a study of Graves' ophthalmopathy and Graves' hyperthyroidism (dated by TCRdb to the late 2010s). With regard to the full study: Stable hyperthyroidism was defined as no progression to ophthalmopathy within 18 months of follow-up. In total, 135 blood samples were TCR-sequenced: some 40 ophthalmopathy, roughly 80 hyperthyroidism and roughly 17 hyperthyroidism-to-ophthalmopathy patients. In roughly six hyperthyroidism patients, the T-cell repertoires found in thyroid tissue were compared with those found in blood. The study used TCR beta repertoire signatures to distinguish Graves' ophthalmopathy from Graves' hyperthyroidism and to predict progression to ophthalmopathy. Following sampling, methimazole starting at 30 mg daily was administered to hyperthyroidism patients, and high-dose intravenous methylprednisolone was administered to ophthalmopathy patients. The independent validation cohort included 18 to 20 hyperthyroidism patients plus 17 patients who later progressed from hyperthyroidism to ophthalmopathy. To explore V-J signatures that separate ophthalmopathy from hyperthyroidism, a discovery set of about a hundred patients was enrolled, consisting of 43 with ophthalmopathy and under 65 with stable hyperthyroidism. The paper as a whole reports these results and caveats: In validation, the model predicted ophthalmopathy progression with nearly 71% sensitivity and 72% to 80% specificity; some 13 predicted patients were CT-confirmed with GO in a median of approximately six months. In cross-validation, the 13-signature model distinguished ophthalmopathy from stable hyperthyroidism with about 90% sensitivity and about 81% specificity, while in the test set the corresponding values were about 79% and 69%. Most of the expanded thyroid clonotypes with a frequency above 0.001 were also detected in blood, and it was suggested that the thyroid immune response may be reflected by blood repertoires. No statistical method was used to predetermine the sample size, and group allocation was not hidden from the investigators.

Here V drops 3 bases and J drops 4 bases, and the junction holds 8 bases not matched to any gene. The CDR3 contains 16 residues, cysteine and phenylalanine counted. The only DNA kept is the CDR3, 48 bases in frame from the first base. For repertoire sequencing, the TCR beta CDR3 regions were amplified from RNA transcripts. A first-round RT-PCR used HTBI primers with the Qiagen OneStep RT-PCR kit, followed by a second-round multiplex PCR, size selection and purification. The libraries underwent paired-end sequencing with 100 bp reads on an Illumina HiSeq2000. As for the original processing: Reads were processed with SOAPnuke, discarding reads with adapters, uncalled bases, mean Phred below 15, or no exact constant-primer or identifier match. COPE v1.2.5 was used to merge high-quality paired reads. Clonotypes were defined as unique nucleotide sequences and were aligned to IMGT TRB V, D and J references using MiTCR v1.1. The analysis was limited to V-J combinations with a frequency above 0.0001, which together covered just over 98% of the repertoires. For each V-J combination, a TCR clonal expansion and chaos score was defined as the ratio of F50 clonal expansion to chaos observed in the TCRdist matrix. Welch's t-statistics and random forest were used to narrow the features down to more than 10 V-J combinations, which were then fed into a naive Bayes classifier. Thyroid-blood repertoire similarity was quantified with the Morisita-Horn index. In TCRdb, the public reads were trimmed at Q25 with fastp and aligned with MiXCR, with productive beta chains retained. When rows share a CDR3 protein, they turn into one entry using the most common DNA and genes. The V and J calls reflect TCRdb's pipeline rather than the authors' work. This sample holds a few hundred thousand distinct CDR3 sequences; under 40% were observed only once. Around 4.6% of the sample goes to the ten largest clones.

Hyperthyroidism patients were newly diagnosed, with disease duration under 2 months, and aged 18 to 65 years. Patients were excluded if they had other autoimmune diseases, uncontrolled infections, pregnancy or lactation. Clinical symptoms, serum thyroxine, TRAb, thyroid ultrasound and orbital computed tomography formed the basis of the diagnosis. Total RNA was extracted with Trizol reagent and quality-checked on an Agilent 2100 Bioanalyzer. This clonotype was seen a handful of times. Its target antigen remains unknown. No much larger clone is present one base from it, and per-base qualities are unavailable.

The TCR comes from an adult man with Graves' hyperthyroidism. Sequenced sample: peripheral blood or thyroid tissue (not recorded which). The rearrangement joined TRBV12-3 or TRBV12-4 to TRBJ1-5, with 8 middle bases fitting TRBD1. DNA sequence: TGTGCCAGCAGTTTTCCCGACAGGGGAGGGAATCAGCCCCAGCATTTT. The translation is CASSFPDRGGNQPQHF.